This TCR beta chain was captured in a study of blood T cell repertoires in COVID-19. Overall study: Italy, Spain and the United States were the sources of the convalescent and acute COVID-19 samples. Sources were T cells, B-cell-depleted T cells, or PBMCs; the material itself was cDNA or gDNA.

Original handling: Scientists estimated how many nucleated cells there were by amplifying reference gene primers. Some clones are missing from TCRdb's copy, which holds only in-frame ones; the method was immunoSEQ multiplex PCR. Clonal size and the V and J genes are those of that table, whereas D and trimming came from the DNA. The sample shows about 280,000 clones, 89% of them seen only once. This CDR3 contains 15 residues. V lost 6 bases, J lost 1 base, and 16 bases lay in between. The germline CDR1 and CDR2 sequences are SGHRS and YFSETQ. The chain couples TRBV5-1 to TRBJ2-5; TRBD1 might be the D (6 bases). Sequences were obtained from peripheral blood. The receptor was isolated from a woman between 40 and 55 years old who had recovered from COVID-19. The CDR3 DNA is TGCGCCAGCACTTCGGTCCTGACAGGCCAAGAGACCCAGTACTTC. Translating gives CASTSVLTGQETQYF. The whole variable domain, remainder taken from reference TRBV5-1 and TRBJ2-5, is KAGVTQTPRYLIKTRGQQVTLSCSPISGHRSVSWYQQTPGQGLQFLFEYFSETQRNKGNFPGRFSGRQFSNSRSEMNVSTLELGDSALYLCASTSVLTGQETQYFGPGTRLLVL.